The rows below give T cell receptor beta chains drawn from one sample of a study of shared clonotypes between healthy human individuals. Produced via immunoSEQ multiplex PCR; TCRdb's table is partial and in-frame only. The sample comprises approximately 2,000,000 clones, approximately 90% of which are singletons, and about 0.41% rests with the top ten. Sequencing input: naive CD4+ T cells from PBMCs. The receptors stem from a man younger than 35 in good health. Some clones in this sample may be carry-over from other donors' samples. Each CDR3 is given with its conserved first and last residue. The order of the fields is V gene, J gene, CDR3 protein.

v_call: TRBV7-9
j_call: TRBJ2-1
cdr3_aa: CASSSAGSYNEQFF

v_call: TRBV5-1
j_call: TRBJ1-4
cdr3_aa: CASGTGGREKLFF

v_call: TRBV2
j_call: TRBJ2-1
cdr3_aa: CASSEARGRSYNEQFF

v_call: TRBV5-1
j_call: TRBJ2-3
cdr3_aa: CASSHRGDTQYF

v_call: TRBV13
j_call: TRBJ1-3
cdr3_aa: CASSLVSRVRNTIYF

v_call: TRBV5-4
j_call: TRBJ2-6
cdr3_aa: CASRTDEASGANVLTF

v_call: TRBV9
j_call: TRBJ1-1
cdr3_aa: CASSVGLEGTEAFF

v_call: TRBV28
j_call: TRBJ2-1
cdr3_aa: CASSPGLAGANEQFF

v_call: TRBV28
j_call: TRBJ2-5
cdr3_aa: CASRPRDRVFKQYF

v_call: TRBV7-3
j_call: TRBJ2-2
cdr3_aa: CASSTSRPGELFF

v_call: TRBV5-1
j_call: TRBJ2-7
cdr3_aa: CASSLALSSGAYEQYF

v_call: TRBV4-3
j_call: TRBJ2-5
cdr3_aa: CASSQDPRETQYF

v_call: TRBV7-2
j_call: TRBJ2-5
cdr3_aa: CASRSTILGETQYF

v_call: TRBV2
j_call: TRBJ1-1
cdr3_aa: CASGRGGTEAFF

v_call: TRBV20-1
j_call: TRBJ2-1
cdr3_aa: CSAQNEQFF

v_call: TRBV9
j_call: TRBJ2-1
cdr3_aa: CASSVGKPPLDNEQFF